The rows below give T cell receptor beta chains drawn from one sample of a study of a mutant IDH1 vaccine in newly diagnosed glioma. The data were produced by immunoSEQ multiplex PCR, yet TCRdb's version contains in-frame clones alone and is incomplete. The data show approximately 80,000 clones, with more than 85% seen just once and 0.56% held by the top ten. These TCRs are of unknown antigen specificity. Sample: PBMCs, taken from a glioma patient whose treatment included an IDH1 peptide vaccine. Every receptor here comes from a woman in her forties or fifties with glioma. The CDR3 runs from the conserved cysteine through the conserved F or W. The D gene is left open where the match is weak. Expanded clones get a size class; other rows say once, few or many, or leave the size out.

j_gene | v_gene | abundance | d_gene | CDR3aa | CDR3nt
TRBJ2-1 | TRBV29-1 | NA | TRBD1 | CSAGQGIRNEQFF | TGCAGCGCCGGACAGGGGATTCGGAATGAGCAGTTCTTC
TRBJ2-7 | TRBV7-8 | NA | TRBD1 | CASSLDRGLYEQYF | TGTGCCAGCAGCTTGGACAGGGGCCTCTACGAGCAGTACTTC
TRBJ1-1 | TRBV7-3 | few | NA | CASSAGANTEAFF | TGTGCCAGCAGTGCAGGAGCTAACACTGAAGCTTTCTTT
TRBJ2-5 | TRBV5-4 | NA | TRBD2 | CASSLGAGEETQYF | TGTGCCAGCAGCTTGGGGGCGGGAGAAGAGACCCAGTACTTC
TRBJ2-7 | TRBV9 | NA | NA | CASSVVLAGGEQYF | TGTGCCAGCAGCGTAGTGCTAGCAGGGGGGGAGCAGTACTTC
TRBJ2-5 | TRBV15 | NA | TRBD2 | CATSSGLAGGTETQYF | TGTGCCACCAGCTCGGGACTAGCGGGAGGGACGGAGACCCAGTACTTC
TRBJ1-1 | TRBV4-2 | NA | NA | CASSQISTGTLNTEAFF | TGTGCCAGCAGCCAGATATCAACCGGGACTTTGAACACTGAAGCTTTCTTT
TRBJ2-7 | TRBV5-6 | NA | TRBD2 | CASSLGAGPTYEQYF | TGTGCCAGCAGCTTGGGAGCGGGACCCACCTACGAGCAGTACTTC
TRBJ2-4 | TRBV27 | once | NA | CASSHAGEIAKNIQYF | TGTGCCAGCAGTCATGCAGGGGAGATAGCCAAAAACATTCAGTACTTC
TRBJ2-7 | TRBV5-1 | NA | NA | CASSFRGVRYEQYF | TGCGCCAGCAGCTTTCGGGGCGTTCGGTACGAGCAGTACTTC